These 14 T cell receptor beta chains were sequenced from one sample in a study of blood T cell repertoires in COVID-19. Repertoires were generated with immunoSEQ multiplex PCR, while TCRdb's copy carries only in-frame clones and drops some. The sample contains approximately 150,000 clones, 84% of which appear only once. Sequenced material: peripheral blood. The receptors derive from a man between 60 and 75 years old with active or convalescent COVID-19.

V usage is TRBV6-1 and J usage is TRBJ1-2, with TRBD1 matching over 10 bases. The CDR3 runs 16 residues. With 3 bases clipped from V and 8 bases from J, the junction kept 12 bases outside the gene matches. From germline, CDR1 is MNHNS and CDR2 SASEGT. For the CDR3, the DNA is TGTGCCAGCAGTGACACGGGACAGGGGTCGGCGGGAGGCTACACCTTC. Its protein is CASSDTGQGSAGGYTF.

The rearrangement links TRBV7-2 to TRBJ1-6, with TRBD1 matching 7 bases. J gave up 10 bases and V 1 base, and 10 bases lay outside the gene matches. The CDR3 is made up of 16 amino acids. Germline CDR1 SGHTA, CDR2 FQGNSA. CDR3 nucleotide sequence: TGTGCCAGCAGCTTAGACCCGACAGGGATTGGGTCACCCCTCCACTTT. Protein product: CASSLDPTGIGSPLHF.

The chain is built from TRBV6-2 or TRBV6-3 and TRBJ1-1, with D possibly being TRBD1 (6 bases). From germline, CDR1 is MNHEY and CDR2 SVGEGT. The ends were cut back, 5 bases at V and 1 base at J, with 14 bases in the middle. The CDR3 has 15 amino acids. CDR3 residues: CASSGNRAWNTEAFF. In nucleotides, the CDR3 is TGTGCCAGCAGTGGAAACAGGGCTTGGAACACTGAAGCTTTCTTT.

The V and J genes are TRBV3-1 (or the pseudogene TRBV3-2) and TRBJ2-1; D is ambiguous. CDR1 is LGHDT, CDR2 YNNKEL, per germline (reference sequence). The CDR3 is made up of 14 amino acids. Trimming removed 4 bases from V and 9 bases from J, with 16 bases in between. The CDR3 loop reads CASSRIRGEGEQFF. For the CDR3, the DNA is TGTGCCAGCAGCCGCATCCGAGGTGAAGGTGAGCAGTTCTTC.

J is TRBJ1-2 and V is TRBV7-9; D possibly corresponds to TRBD1 (6 bases). The ends were cut back, 5 bases at V and 7 bases at J, with 20 bases in the middle. The CDR3 is 15 amino acids. Germline CDR1 reads SEHNR; CDR2 reads FQNEAQ (reference sequence). The CDR3 sequence: CASSGPGQGMFGYTF. As DNA, the CDR3 is TGTGCCAGCAGCGGGCCGGGACAAGGGATGTTTGGCTACACCTTC.

CDR3 protein: CASSYGTDNYGYTF. DNA of the CDR3: TGTGCCAGCAGTTACGGGACAGATAACTATGGCTACACCTTC. The rearrangement links TRBV6-2 or TRBV6-3 to TRBJ1-2, with 7 bases that match TRBD1. V shed 2 bases and J 1 base; nucleotides not matched to a gene: 1. The length of the CDR3 is 14 residues. Germline V gives CDR1 MNHEY, CDR2 SVGEGT.

This clone was counted once. The genes are TRBV7-2 and TRBJ1-2; D is perhaps TRBD1 (6 bases). The germline CDR1 and CDR2 sequences are SGHTA and FQGNSA. Between the trimmed V and J ends, which lost 1 base and 4 bases, there was a span of 10 bases. The CDR3 length is 14 residues. DNA of the CDR3: TGTGCCAGCAGCTTAGGTTCAGGGGTCTATGGCTACACCTTC. Translation: CASSLGSGVYGYTF.

V is TRBV11-2 and J is TRBJ1-1; 10 bases are shared with TRBD1. Trimming at V came to 2 bases and at J to 5 bases, leaving 5 bases not matched to a gene. Per the germline V gene, CDR1 is SGHAT and CDR2 is FQNNGV. The CDR3 has 15 residues. CDR3 DNA: TGTGCCAGCAGCTTACCGGGACAGGGGAGGACTGAAGCTTTCTTT. This translates into CASSLPGQGRTEAFF.

This rearrangement joins TRBV10-2 to TRBJ2-5, with D maybe TRBD2 (6 bases). The CDR3 runs to 18 residues. Germline V gives CDR1 WSHSY, CDR2 SAAADI. Trimming cost V 2 bases and J 2 bases, with 21 bases left between them. The CDR3 protein is CASSERRGRGPTQETQYF. The CDR3 nucleotides are TGCGCCAGCAGTGAGAGGAGGGGTCGCGGCCCGACTCAAGAGACCCAGTACTTC.

This clone was recorded many times. The chain links TRBV6-1 to TRBJ1-5; 7 bases map to TRBD1. The ends lost 4 bases at V and 3 bases at J; junction bases unmatched: 9. The CDR3 sequence is 16 residues long. Germline lookup yields CDR1 MNHNS and CDR2 SASEGT. CDR3 DNA: TGTGCCAGCAGTGCAGACAGGGCTGTTAACAATCAGCCCCAGCATTTT. Encoded protein: CASSADRAVNNQPQHF.

The rearrangement joins TRBV6-5 to TRBJ2-1; TRBD2 agrees at 8 bases. The CDR3 spans 14 residues. The germline V gene encodes CDR1 MNHEY and CDR2 SVGAGI. The J segment lost 8 bases and the V segment lost 5 bases, leaving 8 bases of the junction unmatched. The CDR3 coding sequence is TGTGCCAGCAGTCATCGGGGGGGGTTGGATGAGCAGTTCTTC. Protein sequence: CASSHRGGLDEQFF.

The chain links TRBV7-2 to TRBJ2-1; D is undetermined. V dropped 1 base and J dropped 6 bases, with 16 bases sitting between them. CDR1 and CDR2 from the germline V gene are SGHTA and FQGNSA. The CDR3 has 16 amino acids. CDR3 sequence: CASSLDSPPYSNEQFF. The CDR3, as DNA: TGTGCCAGCAGCTTAGATAGTCCCCCTTACTCCAATGAGCAGTTCTTC.

The rearrangement joins TRBV4-3 to TRBJ2-5; no reliable D call. V lost 0 bases and J 5 bases, leaving 13 bases between the germline ends. CDR1 is LGHNA and CDR2 is YSLEER in the germline V gene. CDR3 length: 15 residues. The CDR3 spells CASSQEWWARETQYF. CDR3 DNA: TGCGCCAGCAGCCAAGAGTGGTGGGCCCGGGAGACCCAGTACTTC.

The gene calls are TRBV25-1 and TRBJ1-1, with 9 bases fitting TRBD1. The CDR3 runs to 15 residues. After removal of 1 base from V and 3 bases from J, the junction contained 3 bases not matched to a gene. Germline V CDR1 and CDR2: MGHDK, SYGVNS. The CDR3 spells CASSESRTGDTEAFF. Written as DNA, the CDR3 is TGTGCCAGCAGTGAATCGAGGACAGGGGACACTGAAGCTTTCTTT.